This TCR beta chain comes out of a study of T cell changes during pregnancy in multiple sclerosis. Germline V gene lookup returns CDR1 LNHDA and CDR2 SQIVND (reference sequence). This CDR3 is 14 amino acids long. The V gene lost 7 bases and the J gene lost 0 bases, with 10 bases spanning the gap. Of note for this clone: The sample contains more than one DNA sequence encoding this CDR3.

The method was immunoSEQ multiplex PCR; TCRdb's version includes in-frame clones alone and lacks a portion of them. The sample contains approximately 32,000 clones, more than 85% of which appear only once. The receptor was isolated from a female donor with multiple sclerosis, enrolled in a pregnancy study. The source was CD4+ T cells from peripheral blood mononuclear cells, collected in the second trimester of pregnancy. The rearrangement uses TRBV19 and TRBJ1-3, with D possibly TRBD1 on 6 matching bases. CDR3 sequence reads: CASTRGGSGNTIYF. The CDR3 coding sequence is TGTGCCAGTACCCGAGGGGGCTCTGGAAACACCATATATTTT.